The next 10 T cell receptor beta chains were all read from a single sample in a study of blood T cell repertoires in COVID-19. Repertoires were generated with immunoSEQ multiplex PCR, while TCRdb's copy carries only in-frame clones and drops some. The sample lists approximately 200,000 clones, roughly 81% occurring once. Source material: peripheral blood. All receptors derive from a woman of 80 years or more with COVID-19, enrolled during active disease.

This chain connects TRBV5-1 to TRBJ2-2; D might be TRBD1 (6 bases). V was shortened by 0 bases and J by 0 bases, with 9 bases between the two germline ends. The CDR3 runs to 16 residues. The V gene's germline CDR1 is SGHRS and CDR2 YFSETQ. This CDR3 is CASSLAGASNTGELFF. CDR3 DNA: TGCGCCAGCAGCTTGGCAGGGGCTTCGAACACCGGGGAGCTGTTTTTT.

This clone was found many times. The chain has TRBV29-1 and TRBJ1-3; D is unclear. Trimming removed 1 base from V and 0 bases from J, with 13 bases in between. The CDR3 is made up of 16 amino acids. Germline V gene lookup returns CDR1 SQVTM and CDR2 ANQGSEA. Written as DNA, the CDR3 is TGCAGCGTTGAAGTAGAAGGAGGGAGCTCTGGAAACACCATATATTTT. Translating it yields CSVEVEGGSSGNTIYF.

The chain joins TRBV19 to TRBJ1-2; unclear D gene. CDR1 and CDR2 from the germline V gene are LNHDA and SQIVND (reference sequence). The CDR3 has 14 residues. The V end lost 0 bases, the J end lost 4 bases, and 9 bases lay between the germline ends. CDR3 coding DNA: TGTGCCAGTAGTATAGATCGCCCGCGCTATGGCTACACCTTC. Amino acid sequence: CASSIDRPRYGYTF.

This chain connects TRBV7-2 to TRBJ1-2; D remains ambiguous. From germline, CDR1 is SGHTA and CDR2 FQGNSA. The CDR3 covers 14 residues. Trimming removed 5 bases at V and 4 bases at J, with 14 bases between. CDR3 in DNA: TGTGCCAGCAGCCCGAGCCCTCTATTCTATGGCTACACCTTC. It is translated as CASSPSPLFYGYTF.

J is TRBJ2-5 and V is TRBV7-9, with a possible D match to TRBD1 (6 bases). The germline V gene encodes CDR1 SEHNR and CDR2 FQNEAQ (reference sequence). With 5 bases removed from V and 5 bases from J, the gap between germline ends came to 12 bases. The length of the CDR3 is 13 residues. CDR3 nucleotide sequence: TGTGCCAGCAGCGCAGGGGTACGGGAGACCCAGTACTTC. Its protein is CASSAGVRETQYF.

J is TRBJ2-3 and V is TRBV27; 7 positions agree with TRBD2. CDR3 length: 14 amino acids. With V trimmed by 3 bases and J by 6 bases, 6 bases remained unmatched. The V gene's germline CDR1 is MNHEY and CDR2 SMNVEV (reference sequence). The DNA for the CDR3 is TGTGCCAGCAGTTTGGGCGGGAGTACGGATACGCAGTATTTT. The encoded protein is CASSLGGSTDTQYF.

The count of this clone is one. The chain recombines TRBV10-3 with TRBJ1-1; D not resolved. Germline V gene lookup returns CDR1 ENHRY and CDR2 SYGVKD. The germline V and J ends were trimmed by 8 bases and 2 bases, with 12 bases remaining between them. The CDR3 is 13 residues long. The CDR3 loop is CAIQTPRNTEAFF. CDR3 DNA sequence: TGTGCCATCCAGACACCCCGAAACACTGAAGCTTTCTTT.

The chain carries TRBV3-1 (or the pseudogene TRBV3-2) and TRBJ1-3; TRBD1 might be the D (6 bases). The germline gives CDR1 LGHDT, CDR2 YNNKEL (reference sequence). The CDR3 length is 18 residues. V was clipped by 0 bases and J by 0 bases, with 15 bases between them. The DNA of the CDR3 is TGTGCCAGCAGCCAAGATCGAGGACAGCCCAACTCTGGAAACACCATATATTTT. This gives the protein CASSQDRGQPNSGNTIYF.

The chain has TRBV11-2 and TRBJ2-7; 9 bases are a match to TRBD2. Germline CDR1 is SGHAT and CDR2 is FQNNGV. The V gene end was trimmed by 4 bases and the J gene end by 0 bases; junction bases not matched to a gene: 10. The CDR3 length is 17 residues. The DNA of the CDR3 is TGTGCCAGCAGCTCAACCGGGACTAGCACCCCCTCCTACGAGCAGTACTTC. Translating gives CASSSTGTSTPSYEQYF.

This chain joins TRBV3-1 (or the pseudogene TRBV3-2) and TRBJ2-2, with D possibly matching TRBD2 (6 bases). The CDR3 totals 15 residues. The V end was cut by 4 bases, the J end by 2 bases, with 11 bases between. Germline-derived CDR1 and CDR2 are LGHDT and YNNKEL (reference sequence). CDR3 bases: TGTGCCAGCAGCCCAAGGACTATAAACACCGGGGAGCTGTTTTTT. Residues: CASSPRTINTGELFF.